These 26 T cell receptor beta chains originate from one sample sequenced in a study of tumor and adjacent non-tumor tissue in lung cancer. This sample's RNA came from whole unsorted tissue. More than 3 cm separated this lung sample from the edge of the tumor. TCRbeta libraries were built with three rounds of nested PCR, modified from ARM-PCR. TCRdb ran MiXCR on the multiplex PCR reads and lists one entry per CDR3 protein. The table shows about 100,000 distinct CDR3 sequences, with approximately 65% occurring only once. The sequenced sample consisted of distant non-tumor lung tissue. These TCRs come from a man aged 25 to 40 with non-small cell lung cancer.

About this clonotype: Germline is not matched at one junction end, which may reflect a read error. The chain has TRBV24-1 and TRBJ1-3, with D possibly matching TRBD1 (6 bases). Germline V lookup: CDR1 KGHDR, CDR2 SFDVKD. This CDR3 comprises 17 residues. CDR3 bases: TGTGCCACCAGTGATCCGGCGGACAGTGAAAGTGGAAACACCACATATTTT. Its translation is CATSDPADSESGNTTYF.

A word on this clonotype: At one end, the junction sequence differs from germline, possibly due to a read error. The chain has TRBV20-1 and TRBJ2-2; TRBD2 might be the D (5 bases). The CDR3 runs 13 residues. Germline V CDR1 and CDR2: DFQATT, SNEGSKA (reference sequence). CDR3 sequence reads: CSTPNDGTGELFF. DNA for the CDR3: TGCAGTACTCCCAACGATGGTACCGGGGAGTTGTTTTTT.

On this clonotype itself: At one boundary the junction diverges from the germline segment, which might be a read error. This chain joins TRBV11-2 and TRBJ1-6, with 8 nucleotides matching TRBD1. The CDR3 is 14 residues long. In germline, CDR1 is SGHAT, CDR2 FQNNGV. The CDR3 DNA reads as TGTACCAGCGGAGCCAACAGGGGGAATTCACCCCTCCACTTT. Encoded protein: CTSGANRGNSPLHF.

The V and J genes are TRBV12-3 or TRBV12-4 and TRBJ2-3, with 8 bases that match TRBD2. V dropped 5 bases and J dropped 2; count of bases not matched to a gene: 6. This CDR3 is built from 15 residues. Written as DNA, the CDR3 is TGTGCCAGCAGTAGGACTAGCTGGCTCACAGATACGCAGTATTTT. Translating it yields CASSRTSWLTDTQYF.

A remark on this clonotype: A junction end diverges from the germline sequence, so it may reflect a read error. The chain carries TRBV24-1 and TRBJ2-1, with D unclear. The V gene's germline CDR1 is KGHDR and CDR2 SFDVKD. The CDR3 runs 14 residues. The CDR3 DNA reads TGTGCCACGAGTGATTTGTCGCGAGACGATGAGCAGTCATTC. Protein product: CATSDLSRDDEQSF.

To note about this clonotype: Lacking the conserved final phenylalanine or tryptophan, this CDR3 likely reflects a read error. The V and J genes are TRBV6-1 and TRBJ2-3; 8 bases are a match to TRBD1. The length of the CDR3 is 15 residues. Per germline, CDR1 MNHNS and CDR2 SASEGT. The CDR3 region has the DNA TGTGCGAGCAGTGAGGACAGGGCACCCACAGATACGCAGTATTTA. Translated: CASSEDRAPTDTQYL.

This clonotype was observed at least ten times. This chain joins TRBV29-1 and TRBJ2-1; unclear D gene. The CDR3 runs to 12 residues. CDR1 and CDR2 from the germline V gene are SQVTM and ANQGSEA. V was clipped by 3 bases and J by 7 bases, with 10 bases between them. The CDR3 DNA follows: TGCAGCGTTGATAAGGGTAGAAATGAGCAGTTCTTC. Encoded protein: CSVDKGRNEQFF.

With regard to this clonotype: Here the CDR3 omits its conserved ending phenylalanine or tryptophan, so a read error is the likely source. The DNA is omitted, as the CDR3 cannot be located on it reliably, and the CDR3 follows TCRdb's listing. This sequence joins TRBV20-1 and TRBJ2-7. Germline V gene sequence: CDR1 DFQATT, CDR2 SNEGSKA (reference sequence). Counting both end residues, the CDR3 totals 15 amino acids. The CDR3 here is CSATRPKGGSYEEYL.

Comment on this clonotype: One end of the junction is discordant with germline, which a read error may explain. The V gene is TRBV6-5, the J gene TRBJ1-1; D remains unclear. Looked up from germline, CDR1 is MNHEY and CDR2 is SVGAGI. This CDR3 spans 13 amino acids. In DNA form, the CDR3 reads TGTGCCAGCAGTTACGGACGGGCCTCTGAAGCTATCTTT. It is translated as CASSYGRASEAIF.

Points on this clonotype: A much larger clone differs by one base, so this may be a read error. CDR3 sequence reads: CASSQRLSSTDMQYF. Written as DNA, the CDR3 is TGCGCCAGCAGCCAGCGACTGTCGAGCACAGATATGCAGTATTTT. The chain links TRBV4-1 to TRBJ2-3; no firm D call. This CDR3 comprises 15 residues. The germline CDR1 and CDR2 sequences are MGHRA and YSYEKL.

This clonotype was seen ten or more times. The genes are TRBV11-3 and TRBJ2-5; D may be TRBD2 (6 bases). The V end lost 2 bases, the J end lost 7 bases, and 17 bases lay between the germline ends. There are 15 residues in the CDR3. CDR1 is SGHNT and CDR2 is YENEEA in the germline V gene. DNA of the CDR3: TGTGCCAGCAGCTTAAGGACTGCGTCGGGAGCGACCCAGTACTTC. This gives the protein CASSLRTASGATQYF. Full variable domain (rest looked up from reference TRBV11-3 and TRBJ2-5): EAGVVQSPRYKIIEKKQPVAFWCNPISGHNTLYWYLQNLGQGPELLIRYENEEAVDDSQLPKDRFSAERLKGVDSTLKIQPAELGDSAVYLCASSLRTASGATQYFGPGTRLLVL.

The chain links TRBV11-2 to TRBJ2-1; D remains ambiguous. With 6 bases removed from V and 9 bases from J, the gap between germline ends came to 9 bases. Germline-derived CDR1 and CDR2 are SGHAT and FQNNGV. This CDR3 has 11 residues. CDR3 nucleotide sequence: TGTGCCAGCAGGACCGGCATTGAGCAGTTCTTC. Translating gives CASRTGIEQFF.

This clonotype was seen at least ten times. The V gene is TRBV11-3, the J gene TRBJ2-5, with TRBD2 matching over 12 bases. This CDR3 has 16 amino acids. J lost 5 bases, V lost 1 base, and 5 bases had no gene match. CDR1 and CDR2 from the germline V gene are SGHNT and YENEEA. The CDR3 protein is CASSLGLAGEGETQYF. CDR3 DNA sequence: TGTGCCAGCAGCTTAGGACTAGCGGGAGAGGGGGAGACCCAGTACTTC.

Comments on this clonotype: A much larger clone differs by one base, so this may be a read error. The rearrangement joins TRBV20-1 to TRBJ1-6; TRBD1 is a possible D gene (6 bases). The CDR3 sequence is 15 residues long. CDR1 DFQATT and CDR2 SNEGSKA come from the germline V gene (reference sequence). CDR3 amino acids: CSARDKGGNNSLLHF. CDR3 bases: TGCAGTGCTAGAGATAAAGGGGGAAATAATTCACTCCTCCACTTT.

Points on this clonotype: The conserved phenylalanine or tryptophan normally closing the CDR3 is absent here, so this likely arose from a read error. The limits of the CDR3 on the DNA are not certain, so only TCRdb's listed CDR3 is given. The CDR3 sequence: CSPTGQGTSSYNSPLYY. The gene calls are TRBV20-1 and TRBJ1-6; TRBD1, the table's D call, was not compared with the DNA. The CDR3 comprises 17 residues, both ends counted. The germline V gene encodes CDR1 DFQATT and CDR2 SNEGSKA (reference sequence).

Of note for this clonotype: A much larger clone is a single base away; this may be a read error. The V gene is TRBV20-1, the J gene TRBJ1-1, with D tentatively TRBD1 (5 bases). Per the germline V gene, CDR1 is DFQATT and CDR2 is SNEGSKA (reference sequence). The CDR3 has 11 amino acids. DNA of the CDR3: TGCAGGGGCGTGGGGGACACTGAAGCTTTCTTT. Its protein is CRGVGDTEAFF.

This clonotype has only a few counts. In DNA, the CDR3 is TGTGCCAGCTGTGACCGCAGGGGTGGAAAACTGTTTTTT. This encodes CASCDRRGGKLFF. The rearrangement joins TRBV6-5 to TRBJ1-4, with D tentatively TRBD1 (6 bases). The CDR3 is 13 residues long. CDR1 MNHEY and CDR2 SVGAGI come from the germline V gene. Trimming cost V 8 bases and J 10 bases, with 17 bases left between them.

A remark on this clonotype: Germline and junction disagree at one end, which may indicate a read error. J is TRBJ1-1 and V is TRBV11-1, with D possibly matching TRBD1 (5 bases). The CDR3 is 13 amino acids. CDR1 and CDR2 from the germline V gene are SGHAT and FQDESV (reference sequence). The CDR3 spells CASGLQVNTEAFF. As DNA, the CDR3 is TGTGCCAGCGGCTTACAGGTGAACACTGAAGCTTTCTTT.

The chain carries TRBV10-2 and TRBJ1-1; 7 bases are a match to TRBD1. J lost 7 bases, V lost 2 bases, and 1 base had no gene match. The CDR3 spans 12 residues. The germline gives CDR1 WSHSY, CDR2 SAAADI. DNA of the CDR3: TGCGCCAGCAGTGAGAACAGGGGTGAAGCTTTCTTT. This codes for CASSENRGEAFF.

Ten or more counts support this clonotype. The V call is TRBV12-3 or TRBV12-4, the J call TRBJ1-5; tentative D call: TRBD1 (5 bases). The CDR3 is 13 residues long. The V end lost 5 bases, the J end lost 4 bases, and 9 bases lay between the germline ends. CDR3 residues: CASSADRNQPQHF. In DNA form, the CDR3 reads TGTGCCAGCAGTGCAGACAGAAATCAGCCCCAGCATTTT.

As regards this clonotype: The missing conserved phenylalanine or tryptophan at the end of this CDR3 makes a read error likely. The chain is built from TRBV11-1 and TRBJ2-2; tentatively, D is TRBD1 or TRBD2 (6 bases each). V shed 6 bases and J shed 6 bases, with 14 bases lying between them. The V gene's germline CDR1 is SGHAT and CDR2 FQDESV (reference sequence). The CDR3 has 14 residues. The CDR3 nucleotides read TGTGCCAGCAGGAAACAGGGAGGAGCCGGGGAGCTGTTTCTT. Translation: CASRKQGGAGELFL.

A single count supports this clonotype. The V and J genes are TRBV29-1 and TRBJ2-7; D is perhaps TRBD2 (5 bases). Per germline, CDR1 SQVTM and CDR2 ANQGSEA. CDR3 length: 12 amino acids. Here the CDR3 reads CNARLSSYEQYF. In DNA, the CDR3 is TGCAATGCTCGACTAAGCTCCTACGAGCAGTACTTC.

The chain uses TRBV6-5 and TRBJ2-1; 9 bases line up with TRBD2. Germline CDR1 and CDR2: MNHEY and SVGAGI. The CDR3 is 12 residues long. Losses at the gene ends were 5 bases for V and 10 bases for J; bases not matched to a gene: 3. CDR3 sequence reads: CASSASGGEQFF. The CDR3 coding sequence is TGTGCCAGCAGTGCCAGCGGGGGGGAGCAGTTCTTC.

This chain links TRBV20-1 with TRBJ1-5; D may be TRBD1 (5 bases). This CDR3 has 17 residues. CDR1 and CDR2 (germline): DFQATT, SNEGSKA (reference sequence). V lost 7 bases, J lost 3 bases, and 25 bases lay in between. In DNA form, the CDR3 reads TGCAGTGTTAGTTTGGTCGGGGCGTACACGGTCAATCAGCCCCAGCATTTT. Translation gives CSVSLVGAYTVNQPQHF.

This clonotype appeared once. The CDR3 DNA reads as TGTGCCAGCAGATCCCTTAAGGACTCCTACAATGAGCAGTTCTTC. Protein product: CASRSLKDSYNEQFF. The rearrangement joins TRBV12-3 or TRBV12-4 to TRBJ2-1; D ambiguous. This CDR3 is 15 amino acids long. The V end lost 6 bases, the J end lost 0 bases, and 12 bases lay between the germline ends.

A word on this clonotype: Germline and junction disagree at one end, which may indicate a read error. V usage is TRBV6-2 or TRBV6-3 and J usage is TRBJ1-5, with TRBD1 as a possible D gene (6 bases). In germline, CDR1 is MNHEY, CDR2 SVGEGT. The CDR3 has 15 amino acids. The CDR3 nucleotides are TGTGCCAGCAGTCCCGGGACAAGGTTTAATCAGCCCCAGGATTTT. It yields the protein CASSPGTRFNQPQDF.